The clone carrying this TCR beta chain was detected only once. The sample comes from a study of blood T cell repertoires in COVID-19. Study details: COVID-19 samples from acute and convalescent phases originated in the United States, Italy and Spain.

Here immunoSEQ multiplex PCR was the method, and the copy in TCRdb shows in-frame clones only, minus some. Of 150,000 to 180,000 clones in the sample, about 81% were seen once. Deletions cut 3 bases from V and 5 bases from J, with 13 bases between. Germline V gene sequence: CDR1 DFQATT, CDR2 SNEGSKA (reference sequence). The CDR3 has 13 residues. This clonotype originated in a man aged 50-60 years who had recovered from COVID-19. Material: PBMCs or T cells enriched from blood (not recorded which). V is TRBV20-1 and J is TRBJ2-5; D possibly corresponds to TRBD1 (5 bases). The CDR3 reads CSASAGAPETQYF. The CDR3 DNA follows: TGCAGTGCTAGTGCTGGGGCCCCGGAGACCCAGTACTTC.